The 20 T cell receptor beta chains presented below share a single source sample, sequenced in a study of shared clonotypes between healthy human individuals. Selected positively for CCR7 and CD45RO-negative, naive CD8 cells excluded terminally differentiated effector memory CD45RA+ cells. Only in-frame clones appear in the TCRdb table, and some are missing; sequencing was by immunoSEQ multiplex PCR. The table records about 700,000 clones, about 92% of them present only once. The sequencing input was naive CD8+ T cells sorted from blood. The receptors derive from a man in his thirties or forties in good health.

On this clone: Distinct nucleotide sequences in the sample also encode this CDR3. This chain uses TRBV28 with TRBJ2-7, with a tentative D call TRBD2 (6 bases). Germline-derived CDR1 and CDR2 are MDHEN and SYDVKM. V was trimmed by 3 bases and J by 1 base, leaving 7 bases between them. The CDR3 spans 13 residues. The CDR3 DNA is TGTGCCAGCAGTTTGGGGGGTTCCTACGAGCAGTACTTC. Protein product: CASSLGGSYEQYF.

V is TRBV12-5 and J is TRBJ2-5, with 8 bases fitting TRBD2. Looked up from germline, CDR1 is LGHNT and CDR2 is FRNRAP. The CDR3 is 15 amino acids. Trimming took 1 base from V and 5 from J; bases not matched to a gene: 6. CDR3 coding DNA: TGTGCTAGTGGTTTGGACAGCGGGAGCGCGGAGACCCAGTACTTC. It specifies CASGLDSGSAETQYF.

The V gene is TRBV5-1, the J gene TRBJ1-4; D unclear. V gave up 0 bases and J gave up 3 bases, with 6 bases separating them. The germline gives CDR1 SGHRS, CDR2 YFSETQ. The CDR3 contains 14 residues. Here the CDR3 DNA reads TGCGCCAGCAGCTTGGCAGCGCCTAATGAAAAACTGTTTTTT. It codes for CASSLAAPNEKLFF.

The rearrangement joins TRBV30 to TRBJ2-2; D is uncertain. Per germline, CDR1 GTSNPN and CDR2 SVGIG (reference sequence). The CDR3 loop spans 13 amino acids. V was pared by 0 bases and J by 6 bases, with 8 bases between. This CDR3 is CAWSVVLAGELFF. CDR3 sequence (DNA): TGTGCCTGGAGTGTGGTGCTGGCCGGGGAGCTGTTTTTT.

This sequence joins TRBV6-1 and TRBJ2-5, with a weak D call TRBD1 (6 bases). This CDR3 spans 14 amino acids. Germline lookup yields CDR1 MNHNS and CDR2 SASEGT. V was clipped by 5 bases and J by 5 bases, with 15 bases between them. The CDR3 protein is CASSSRTVGETQYF. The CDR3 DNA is TGTGCCAGCAGTTCAAGGACAGTGGGCGAGACCCAGTACTTC.

The CDR3 DNA sequence: TGTGCCAGTAGGACCGGGGACGGAATTAATTCACCCCTCCACTTT. Translating gives CASRTGDGINSPLHF. The gene calls are TRBV19 and TRBJ1-6; TRBD1 might be the D (5 bases). The V and J ends lost 6 bases and 6 bases respectively, with 15 bases between them. This CDR3 has 15 amino acids. The germline CDR1 and CDR2 sequences are LNHDA and SQIVND (reference sequence).

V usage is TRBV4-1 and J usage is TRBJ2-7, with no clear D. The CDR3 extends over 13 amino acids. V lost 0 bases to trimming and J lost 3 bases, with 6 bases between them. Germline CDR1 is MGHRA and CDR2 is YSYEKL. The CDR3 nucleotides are TGCGCCAGCAGCCAAGAGTCCCACTACGAGCAGTACTTC. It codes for CASSQESHYEQYF.

The CDR3 region has the DNA TGTGCCAGCAGCGTAGGGGGGGCCCGCTCAGAGACCCAGTACTTC. Amino acids: CASSVGGARSETQYF. This rearrangement joins TRBV9 to TRBJ2-5, with D perhaps being TRBD1 or TRBD2 (6 bases each). The CDR3 is made up of 15 amino acids. V lost 0 bases, J lost 4 bases, and 13 bases lay in between. Germline V lookup: CDR1 SGDLS, CDR2 YYNGEE.

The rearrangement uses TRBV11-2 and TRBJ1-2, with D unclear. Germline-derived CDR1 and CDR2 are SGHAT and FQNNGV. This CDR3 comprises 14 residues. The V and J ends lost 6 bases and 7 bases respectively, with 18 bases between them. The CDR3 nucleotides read TGTGCCAGCAGTAGTCTTGGCAAACGGGCTGGCTACACCTTC. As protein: CASSSLGKRAGYTF.

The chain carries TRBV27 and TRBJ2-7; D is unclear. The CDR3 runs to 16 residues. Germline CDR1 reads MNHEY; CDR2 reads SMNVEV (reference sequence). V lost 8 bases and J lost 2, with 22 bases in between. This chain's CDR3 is CASRPRDNYTTYEQYF. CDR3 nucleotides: TGTGCCAGCCGACCTCGAGACAACTACACAACCTACGAGCAGTACTTC.

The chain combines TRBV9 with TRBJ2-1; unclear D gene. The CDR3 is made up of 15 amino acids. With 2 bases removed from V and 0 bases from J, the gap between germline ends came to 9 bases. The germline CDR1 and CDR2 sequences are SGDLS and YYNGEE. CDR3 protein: CASSVTSSSYNEQFF. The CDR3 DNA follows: TGTGCCAGCAGCGTCACTTCGAGCTCCTACAATGAGCAGTTCTTC.

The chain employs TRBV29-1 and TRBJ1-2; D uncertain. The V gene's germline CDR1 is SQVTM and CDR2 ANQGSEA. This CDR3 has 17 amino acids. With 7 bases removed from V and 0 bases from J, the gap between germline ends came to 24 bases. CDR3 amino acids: CSAGRVGDRTANYGYTF. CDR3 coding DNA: TGCAGCGCCGGGAGGGTTGGGGATCGCACCGCTAACTATGGCTACACCTTC.

The CDR3 spells CASSLSSSSVYEQYF. CDR3 nucleotide sequence: TGTGCCAGCAGTTTATCGTCCTCTAGCGTCTACGAGCAGTACTTC. The rearrangement uses TRBV27 and TRBJ2-5, with D maybe TRBD2 (6 bases). The assigned J gene may be wrong: the sequence end matches TRBJ2-7 better. Germline CDR1 is MNHEY and CDR2 is SMNVEV (reference sequence). This CDR3 region has 15 residues.

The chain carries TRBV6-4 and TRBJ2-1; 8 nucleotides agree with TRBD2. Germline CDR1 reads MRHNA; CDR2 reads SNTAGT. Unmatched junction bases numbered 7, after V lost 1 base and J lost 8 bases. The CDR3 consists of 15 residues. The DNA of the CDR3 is TGTGCCAGCAGTGACTGGGGACTAGTTAGCGATGAGCAGTTCTTC. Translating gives CASSDWGLVSDEQFF.

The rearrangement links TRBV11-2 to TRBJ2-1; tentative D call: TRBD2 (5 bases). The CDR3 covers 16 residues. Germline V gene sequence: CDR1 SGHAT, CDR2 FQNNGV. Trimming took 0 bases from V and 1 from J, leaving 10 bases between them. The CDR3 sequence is CASSLDAGLSYNEQFF. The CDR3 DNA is TGTGCCAGCAGCTTAGATGCGGGCCTGTCCTACAATGAGCAGTTCTTC.

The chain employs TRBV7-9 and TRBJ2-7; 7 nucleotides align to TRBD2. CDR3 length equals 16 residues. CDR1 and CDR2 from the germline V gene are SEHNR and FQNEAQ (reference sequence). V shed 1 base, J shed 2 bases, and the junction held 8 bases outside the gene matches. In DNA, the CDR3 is TGTGCCAGCAGCTTAGGGACCGGACTAGAGGCCTACGAGCAGTACTTC. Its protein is CASSLGTGLEAYEQYF.

The DNA for the CDR3 is TGTGCCAGCAGCTTGCTCCAACCCAGCACAGACGAGCAGTACTTC. Its translation: CASSLLQPSTDEQYF. The chain links TRBV5-8 to TRBJ2-7; unclear D gene. Germline loops: CDR1 SGHTS, CDR2 YDEGEE. V was trimmed by 1 base and J by 5 bases, leaving 16 bases between them. The CDR3 length is 15 residues. Based on the CDR3 plus reference TRBV5-8 and TRBJ2-7, the full variable domain is EAGVTQSPTHLIKTRGQQATLRCSPISGHTSVYWYQQALGLGLQFLLWYDEGEERNRGNFPPRFSGRQFPNYSSELNVNALELEDSALYLCASSLLQPSTDEQYFGPGTRLTVT.

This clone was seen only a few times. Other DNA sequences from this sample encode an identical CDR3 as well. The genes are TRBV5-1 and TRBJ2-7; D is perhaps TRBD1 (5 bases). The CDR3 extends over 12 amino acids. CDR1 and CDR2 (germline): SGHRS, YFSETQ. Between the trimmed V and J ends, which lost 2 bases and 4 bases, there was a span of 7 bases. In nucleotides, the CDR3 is TGCGCCAGCAGCTTATCAGGGTACGAGCAGTACTTC. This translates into CASSLSGYEQYF.

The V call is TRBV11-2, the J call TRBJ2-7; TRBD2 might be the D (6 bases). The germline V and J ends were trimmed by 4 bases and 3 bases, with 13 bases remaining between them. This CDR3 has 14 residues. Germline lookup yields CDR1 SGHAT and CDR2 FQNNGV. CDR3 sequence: CASSSRTDYYEQYF. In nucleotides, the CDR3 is TGTGCCAGCAGCTCCCGGACGGACTACTACGAGCAGTACTTC.

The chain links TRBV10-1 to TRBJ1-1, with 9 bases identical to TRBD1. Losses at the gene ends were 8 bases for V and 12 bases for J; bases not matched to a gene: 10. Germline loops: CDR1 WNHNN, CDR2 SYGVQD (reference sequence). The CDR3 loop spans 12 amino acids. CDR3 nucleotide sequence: TGCGCCAGCTCCTACGGACAGGGGAAAACTTTCTTT. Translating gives CASSYGQGKTFF.